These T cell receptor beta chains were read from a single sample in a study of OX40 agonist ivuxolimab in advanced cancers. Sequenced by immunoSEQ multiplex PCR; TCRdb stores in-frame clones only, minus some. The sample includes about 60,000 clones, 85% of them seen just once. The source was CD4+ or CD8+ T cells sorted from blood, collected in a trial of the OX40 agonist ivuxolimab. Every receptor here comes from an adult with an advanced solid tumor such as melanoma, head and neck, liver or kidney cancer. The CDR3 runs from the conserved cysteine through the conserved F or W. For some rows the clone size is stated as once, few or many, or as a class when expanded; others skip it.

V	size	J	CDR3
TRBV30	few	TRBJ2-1	CAWSDVALQFF
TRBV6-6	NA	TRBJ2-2	CASRRQDTGELFF
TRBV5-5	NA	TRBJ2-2	CASSLEWAANTGELFF
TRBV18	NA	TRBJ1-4	CASSEDESKEKLFF
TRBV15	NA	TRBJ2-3	CATSVGGSTDTQYF
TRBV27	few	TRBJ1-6	CASSLKWSSYNSPLHF
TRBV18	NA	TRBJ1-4	CASSPTGLTEKLFF
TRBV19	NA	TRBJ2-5	CASSIDGGAEETQYF
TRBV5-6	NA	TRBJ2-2	CASSSIWNTGELFF
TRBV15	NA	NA	CATSRIDSTLSYEQYF
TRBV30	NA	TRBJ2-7	CAWSVGLAGVYEQYF
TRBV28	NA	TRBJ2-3	CASRLSGTDTQYF
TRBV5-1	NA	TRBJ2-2	CASSFEDPVGELFF
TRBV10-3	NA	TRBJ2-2	CAIREQPGQGLAGELFF
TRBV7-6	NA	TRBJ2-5	CASSQTGGGETQYF
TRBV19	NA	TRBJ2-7	CASSPGPNSYEQYF
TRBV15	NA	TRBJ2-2	CATSRERPPNTGELFF
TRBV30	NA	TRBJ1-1	CAWSVLTSAEAFF
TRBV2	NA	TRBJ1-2	CASSGGEVANYGYTF
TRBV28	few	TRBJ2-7	CASSYVGQGAYEQYF
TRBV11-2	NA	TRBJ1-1	CASSSQGGTEAFF
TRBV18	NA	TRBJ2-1	CASSPGTSGSGEQFF